Here is one TCR beta chain with its context. Germline V gene data show CDR1 as LNHNV and CDR2 as YYDKDF (reference sequence). The germline V and J ends were trimmed by 8 bases and 13 bases, with 20 bases remaining between them. This CDR3 is 12 amino acids long. The entry originates in a study of blood T cell repertoires in COVID-19. The wider study: The study drew acute and convalescent COVID-19 samples from the United States, Italy and Spain. In each case, the material was cDNA or gDNA derived from T cells, B-cell-depleted T cells, or PBMCs.

As processed by the authors: Reference gene primer amplification gave nucleated cell count estimates. The repertoire was sequenced with immunoSEQ multiplex PCR; TCRdb's copy has only in-frame clones and lacks some. D and trimming come from the DNA, and the V and J calls and clone size come from that table. Of about 290,000 clones in the sample, approximately 90% were seen once. Specimen: peripheral blood. The genes are TRBV15 and TRBJ1-2; D gene ambiguous. This sequence originates from a woman aged 30 to 39 with active or convalescent COVID-19. The CDR3 here is CATGRDRQDGTF. For the CDR3, the DNA is TGTGCCACCGGTAGAGACCGGCAGGATGGCACCTTC.